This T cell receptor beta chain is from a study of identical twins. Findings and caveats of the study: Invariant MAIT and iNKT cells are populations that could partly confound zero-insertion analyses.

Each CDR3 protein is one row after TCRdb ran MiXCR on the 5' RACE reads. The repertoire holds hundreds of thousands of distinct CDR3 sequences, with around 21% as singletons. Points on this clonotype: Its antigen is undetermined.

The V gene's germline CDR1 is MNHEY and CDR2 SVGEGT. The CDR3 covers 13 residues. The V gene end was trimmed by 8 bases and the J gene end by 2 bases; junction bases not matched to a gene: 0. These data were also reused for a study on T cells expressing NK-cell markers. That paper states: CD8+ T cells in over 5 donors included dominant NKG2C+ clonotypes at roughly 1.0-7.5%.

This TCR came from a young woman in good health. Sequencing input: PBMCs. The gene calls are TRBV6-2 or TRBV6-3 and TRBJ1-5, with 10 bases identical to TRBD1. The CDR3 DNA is TGTGCCAGCGGGACAGGGGGCAATCAGCCCCAGCATTTT. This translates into CASGTGGNQPQHF.